This T cell receptor (beta chain) originates from a study of T-cell reconstitution after alpha-beta-depleted transplantation in children. Using unique molecular identifiers, the investigators prepared the TCRbeta library. Using its own MiXCR run on the PCR reads, TCRdb lists one record per CDR3 protein. This table has some 150,000 distinct CDR3 sequences, around 10% appearing once. This CDR3 is 14 amino acids long. Trimming removed 1 base from V and 5 bases from J; junction bases left unmatched: 3. Looked up from germline, CDR1 is SGHTA and CDR2 is FQGNSA. This clonotype has a count of ten or more. The rearrangement links TRBV7-2 to TRBJ2-5; 8 nucleotides agree with TRBD1. This receptor was obtained from a female patient aged 2 to 10 who had a stem cell transplant for congenital amegakaryocytic thrombocytopenia, so the T cells may come from the graft donor. The sample here was PBMCs, mostly from graft donor cells, taken 180 days after TCRalphabeta/CD19-depleted stem cell transplant. The CDR3 nucleotides are TGTGCCAGCAGCTTAGTGTACAGGGGGGAGACCCAGTACTTC. Translating gives CASSLVYRGETQYF. Based on the CDR3 plus reference TRBV7-2 and TRBJ2-5, the full variable domain is GAGVSQSPSNKVTEKGKDVELRCDPISGHTALYWYRQSLGQGLEFLIYFQGNSAPDKSGLPSDRFSAERTGGSVSTLTIQRTQQEDSAVYLCASSLVYRGETQYFGPGTRLLVL.